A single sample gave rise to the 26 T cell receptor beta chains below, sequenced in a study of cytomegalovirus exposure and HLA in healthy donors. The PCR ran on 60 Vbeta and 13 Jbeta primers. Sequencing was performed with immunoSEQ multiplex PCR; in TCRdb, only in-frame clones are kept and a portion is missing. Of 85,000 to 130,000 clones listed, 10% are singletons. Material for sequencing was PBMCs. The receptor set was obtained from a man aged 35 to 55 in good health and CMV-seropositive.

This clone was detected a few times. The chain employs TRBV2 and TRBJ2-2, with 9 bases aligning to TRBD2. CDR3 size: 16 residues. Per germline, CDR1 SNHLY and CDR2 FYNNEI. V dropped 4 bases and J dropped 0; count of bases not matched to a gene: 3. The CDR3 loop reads CASSVSGGTNTGELFF. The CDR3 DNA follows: TGTGCCAGCAGTGTTAGCGGGGGTACGAACACCGGGGAGCTGTTTTTT.

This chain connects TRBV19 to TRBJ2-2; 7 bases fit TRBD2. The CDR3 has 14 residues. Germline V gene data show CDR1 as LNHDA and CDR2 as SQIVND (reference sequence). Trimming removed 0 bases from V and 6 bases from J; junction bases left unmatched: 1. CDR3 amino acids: CASSIEGRAGELFF. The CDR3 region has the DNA TGTGCCAGTAGTATAGAAGGGAGGGCCGGGGAGCTGTTTTTT.

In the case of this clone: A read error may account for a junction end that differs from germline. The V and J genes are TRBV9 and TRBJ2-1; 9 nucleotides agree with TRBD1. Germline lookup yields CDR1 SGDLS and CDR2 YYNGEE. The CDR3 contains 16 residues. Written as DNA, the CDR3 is TGTGCCAGCAGCGCTAACAGGGGGCCCTCCCACAATGAGCAGTTCTTC. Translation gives CASSANRGPSHNEQFF.

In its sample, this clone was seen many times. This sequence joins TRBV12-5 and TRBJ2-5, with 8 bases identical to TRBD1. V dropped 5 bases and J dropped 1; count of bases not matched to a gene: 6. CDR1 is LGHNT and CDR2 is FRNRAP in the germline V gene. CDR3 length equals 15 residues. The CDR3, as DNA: TGTGCTAGTGGTCCCGGACAGGGCCGCCAAGAGACCCAGTACTTC. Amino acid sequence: CASGPGQGRQETQYF.

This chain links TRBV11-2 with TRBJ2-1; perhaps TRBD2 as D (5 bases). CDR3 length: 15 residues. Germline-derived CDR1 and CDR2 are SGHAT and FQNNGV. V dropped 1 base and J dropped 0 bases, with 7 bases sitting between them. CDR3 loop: CASSLAGSSYNEQFF. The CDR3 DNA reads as TGTGCCAGCAGCTTAGCGGGAAGCTCCTACAATGAGCAGTTCTTC.

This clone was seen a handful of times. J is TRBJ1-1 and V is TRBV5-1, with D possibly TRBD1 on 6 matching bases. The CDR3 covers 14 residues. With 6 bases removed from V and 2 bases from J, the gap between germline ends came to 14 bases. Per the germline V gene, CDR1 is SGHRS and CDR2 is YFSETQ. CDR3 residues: CASTPTRGNTEAFF. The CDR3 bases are TGCGCCAGCACCCCTACCAGGGGAAACACTGAAGCTTTCTTT.

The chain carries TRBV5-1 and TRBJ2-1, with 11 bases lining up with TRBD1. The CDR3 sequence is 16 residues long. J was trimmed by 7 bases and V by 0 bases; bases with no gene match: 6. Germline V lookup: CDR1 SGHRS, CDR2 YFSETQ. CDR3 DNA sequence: TGCGCCAGCAGCTTGGGGCCCGGGACAGGGGGTAATGAGCAGTTCTTC. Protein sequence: CASSLGPGTGGNEQFF.

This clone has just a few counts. CDR3 DNA: TGTGCCAGCAGGCTAGCGGCAAACAATGAGCAGTTCTTC. Its translation: CASRLAANNEQFF. The gene calls are TRBV6-1 and TRBJ2-1; 7 nucleotides align to TRBD2. This CDR3 contains 13 residues. V dropped 6 bases and J dropped 5; count of bases not matched to a gene: 4. CDR1 and CDR2 from the germline V gene are MNHNS and SASEGT.

The CDR3 nucleotides are TGTGCCAGCAGTGAAGGGACAGGGAGCACTGAAGCTTTCTTT. Its translation is CASSEGTGSTEAFF. The V call is TRBV6-1, the J call TRBJ1-1; 8 nucleotides match TRBD1. Trimming at V came to 1 base and at J to 4 bases, leaving 2 bases not matched to a gene. The V gene's germline CDR1 is MNHNS and CDR2 SASEGT. The CDR3 consists of 14 residues.

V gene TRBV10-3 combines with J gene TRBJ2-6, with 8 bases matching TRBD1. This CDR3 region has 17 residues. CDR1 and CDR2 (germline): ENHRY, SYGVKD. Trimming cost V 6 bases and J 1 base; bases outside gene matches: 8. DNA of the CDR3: TGTGCCATCAGGGAGACAGGGGCGCAATCTGGGGCCAACGTCCTGACTTTC. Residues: CAIRETGAQSGANVLTF.

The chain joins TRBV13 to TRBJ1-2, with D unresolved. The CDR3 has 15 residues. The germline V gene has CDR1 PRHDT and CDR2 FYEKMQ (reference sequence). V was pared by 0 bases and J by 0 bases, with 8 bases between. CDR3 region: CASSLGRGANYGYTF. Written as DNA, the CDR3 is TGTGCCAGCAGCTTAGGACGGGGAGCTAACTATGGCTACACCTTC.

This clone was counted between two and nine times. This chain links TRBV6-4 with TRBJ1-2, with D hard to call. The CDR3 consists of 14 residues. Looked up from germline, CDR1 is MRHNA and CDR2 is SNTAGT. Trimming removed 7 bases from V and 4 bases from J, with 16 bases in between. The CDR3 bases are TGTGCCAGCACCCCCGAGGGAGGGAGCTATGGCTACACCTTC. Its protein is CASTPEGGSYGYTF.

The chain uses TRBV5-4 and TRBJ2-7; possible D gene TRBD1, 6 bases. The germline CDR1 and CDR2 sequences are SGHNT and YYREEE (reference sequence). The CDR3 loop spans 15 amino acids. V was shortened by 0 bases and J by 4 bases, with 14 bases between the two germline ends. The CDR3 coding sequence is TGTGCCAGCAGCTTGGTCGGCCAGGGGTTTTACGAGCAGTACTTC. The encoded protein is CASSLVGQGFYEQYF.

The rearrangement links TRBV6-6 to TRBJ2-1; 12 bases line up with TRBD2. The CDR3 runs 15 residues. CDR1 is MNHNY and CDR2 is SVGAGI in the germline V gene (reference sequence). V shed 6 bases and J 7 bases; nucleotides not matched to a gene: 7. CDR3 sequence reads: CASRMRLAGVNEQFF. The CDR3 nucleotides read TGTGCCAGCAGGATGAGACTAGCGGGAGTGAATGAGCAGTTCTTC.

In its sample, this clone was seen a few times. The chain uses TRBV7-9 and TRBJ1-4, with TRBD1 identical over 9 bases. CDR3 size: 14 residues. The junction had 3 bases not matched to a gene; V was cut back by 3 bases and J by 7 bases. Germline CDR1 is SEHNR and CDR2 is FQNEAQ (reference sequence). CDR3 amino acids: CASSFTDRGEKLFF. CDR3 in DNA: TGTGCCAGCAGCTTTACGGACAGGGGTGAAAAACTGTTTTTT. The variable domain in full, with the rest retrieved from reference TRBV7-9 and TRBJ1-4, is DTGVSQNPRHKITKRGQNVTFRCDPISEHNRLYWYRQTLGQGPEFLTYFQNEAQLEKSRLLSDRFSAERPKGSFSTLEIQRTEQGDSAMYLCASSFTDRGEKLFFGSGTQLSVL.

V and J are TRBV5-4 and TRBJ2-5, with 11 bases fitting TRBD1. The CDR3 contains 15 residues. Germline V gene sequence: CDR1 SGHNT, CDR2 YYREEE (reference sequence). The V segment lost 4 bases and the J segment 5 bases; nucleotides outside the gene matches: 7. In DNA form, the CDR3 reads TGTGCCAGCAGCCCAGGGACAGGGGGTTGGGAGACCCAGTACTTC. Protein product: CASSPGTGGWETQYF.

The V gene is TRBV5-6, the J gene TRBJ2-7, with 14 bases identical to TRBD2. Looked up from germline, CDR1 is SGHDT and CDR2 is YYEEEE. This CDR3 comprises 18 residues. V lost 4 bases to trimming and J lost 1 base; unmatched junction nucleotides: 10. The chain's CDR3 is CASSPPGTSGSLSYEQYF. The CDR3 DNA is TGTGCCAGCAGCCCGCCAGGGACTAGCGGGAGTCTTTCCTACGAGCAGTACTTC.

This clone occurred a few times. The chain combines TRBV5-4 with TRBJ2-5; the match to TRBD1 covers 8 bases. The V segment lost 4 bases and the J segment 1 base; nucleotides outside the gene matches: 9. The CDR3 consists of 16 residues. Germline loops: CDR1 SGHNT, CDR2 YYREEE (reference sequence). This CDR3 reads CASSRSRGQGQETQYF. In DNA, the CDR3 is TGTGCCAGCAGCCGGTCCCGCGGACAGGGCCAAGAGACCCAGTACTTC.

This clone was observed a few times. The CDR3 DNA sequence: TGCGCCAGCAGCTTGGTAACAGTCGCTGGGGCCAACGTCCTGACTTTC. This codes for CASSLVTVAGANVLTF. V gene TRBV5-1 combines with J gene TRBJ2-6; D remains ambiguous. The CDR3 consists of 16 residues. The germline CDR1 and CDR2 sequences are SGHRS and YFSETQ. The germline V and J ends were trimmed by 0 bases and 2 bases, with 9 bases remaining between them.

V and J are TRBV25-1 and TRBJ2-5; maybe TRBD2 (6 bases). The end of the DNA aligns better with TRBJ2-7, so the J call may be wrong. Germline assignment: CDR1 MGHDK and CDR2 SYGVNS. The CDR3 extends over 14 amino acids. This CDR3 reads CASTSGGFPYEQYF. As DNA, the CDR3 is TGTGCCAGCACCTCTGGAGGGTTCCCCTACGAGCAGTACTTC.

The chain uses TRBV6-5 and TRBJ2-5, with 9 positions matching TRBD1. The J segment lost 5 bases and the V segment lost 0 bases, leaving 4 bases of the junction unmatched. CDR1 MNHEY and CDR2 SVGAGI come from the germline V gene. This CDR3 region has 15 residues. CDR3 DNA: TGTGCCAGCAGTTACTCACAGGGGGCAAGGGAGACCCAGTACTTC. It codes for CASSYSQGARETQYF.

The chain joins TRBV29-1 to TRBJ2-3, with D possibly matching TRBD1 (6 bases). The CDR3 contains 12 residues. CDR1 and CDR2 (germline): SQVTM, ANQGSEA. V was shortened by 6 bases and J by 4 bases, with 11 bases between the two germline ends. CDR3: CSVLQGADTQYF. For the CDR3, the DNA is TGCAGCGTGTTACAGGGCGCAGATACGCAGTATTTT.

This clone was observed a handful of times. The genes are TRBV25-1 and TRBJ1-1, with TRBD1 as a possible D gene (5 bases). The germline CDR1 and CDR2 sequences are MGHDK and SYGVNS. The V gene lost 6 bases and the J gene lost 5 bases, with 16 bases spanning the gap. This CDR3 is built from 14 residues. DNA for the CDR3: TGTGCCAGCAGGGGGAGAGAGGGGAGGACTGAAGCTTTCTTT. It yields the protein CASRGREGRTEAFF.

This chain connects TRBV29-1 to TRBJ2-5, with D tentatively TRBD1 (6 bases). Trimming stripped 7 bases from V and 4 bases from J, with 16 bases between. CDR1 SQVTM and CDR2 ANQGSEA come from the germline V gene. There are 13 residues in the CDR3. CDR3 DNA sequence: TGCAGCGGAGCAGTTGGGGGCGCAGAGACCCAGTACTTC. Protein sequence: CSGAVGGAETQYF.

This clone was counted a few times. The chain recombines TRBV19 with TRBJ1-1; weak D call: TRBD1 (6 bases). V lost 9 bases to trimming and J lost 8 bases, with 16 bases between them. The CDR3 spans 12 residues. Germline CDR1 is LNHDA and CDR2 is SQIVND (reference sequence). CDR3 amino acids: CASTRQGMEAFF. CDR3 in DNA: TGTGCCAGCACCCGGCAGGGGATGGAAGCTTTCTTT.

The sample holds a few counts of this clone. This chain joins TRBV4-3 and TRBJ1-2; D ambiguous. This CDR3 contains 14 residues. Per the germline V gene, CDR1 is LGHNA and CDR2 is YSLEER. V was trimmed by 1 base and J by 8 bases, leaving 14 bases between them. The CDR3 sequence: CASSQVLVGSGYTF. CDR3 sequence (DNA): TGCGCCAGCAGCCAAGTTCTGGTGGGTAGCGGCTACACCTTC.